This TCR beta chain came from a study of high-grade serous ovarian cancer treatment subgroups. Study background: Samples averaged around 14,000 reads and 7,000 or so unique TCR beta rearrangements. Study-level results: Different patients shared almost no repertoire; same-patient tumors shared about 0.11 to 0.85. CDR1 and CDR2 were left unanalyzed; analyses focused on CDR3.

Tumor samples were obtained before definitive surgery or chemotherapy. Points on this clone: Antigen: not known.

Germline CDR1 MGHRA, CDR2 YSYEKL. V shed 3 bases and J 5 bases; nucleotides not matched to a gene: 11. This CDR3 region has 16 residues. Sequencing was performed with immunoSEQ multiplex PCR; in TCRdb, only in-frame clones are kept and a portion is missing. This table holds more than 15,000 clones, around 75% found once. Sequencing input: tumor tissue. The chain employs TRBV4-1 and TRBJ2-3; 7 bases line up with TRBD1. This receptor was identified in a human donor with high-grade serous ovarian cancer. The CDR3 nucleotides read TGCGCCAGCAGCCAGAACCCCGGGACAGAAGTAGATACGCAGTATTTT. This sequence encodes CASSQNPGTEVDTQYF.